This TCR beta chain comes out of a study of blood T cell repertoires in COVID-19. About the study: The United States, Italy and Spain provided the acute and convalescent COVID-19 samples.

Measured with immunoSEQ multiplex PCR; TCRdb has only the in-frame clones, and not every one. This sample yields about 40,000 clones, of which 70% to 90% are seen a single time; roughly 13% belongs to the top ten. V dropped 5 bases and J dropped 5; count of bases not matched to a gene: 3. Germline V gives CDR1 SGHRS, CDR2 YFSETQ. CDR3 length: 14 residues. Material: peripheral blood. This TCR was sampled from a human donor in a cohort sampled during active COVID-19. V usage is TRBV5-1 and J usage is TRBJ2-3; the match to TRBD2 covers 12 bases. The CDR3 spells CASRETSGGDTQYF. CDR3 coding DNA: TGCGCCAGCAGGGAGACTAGCGGGGGAGATACGCAGTATTTT.